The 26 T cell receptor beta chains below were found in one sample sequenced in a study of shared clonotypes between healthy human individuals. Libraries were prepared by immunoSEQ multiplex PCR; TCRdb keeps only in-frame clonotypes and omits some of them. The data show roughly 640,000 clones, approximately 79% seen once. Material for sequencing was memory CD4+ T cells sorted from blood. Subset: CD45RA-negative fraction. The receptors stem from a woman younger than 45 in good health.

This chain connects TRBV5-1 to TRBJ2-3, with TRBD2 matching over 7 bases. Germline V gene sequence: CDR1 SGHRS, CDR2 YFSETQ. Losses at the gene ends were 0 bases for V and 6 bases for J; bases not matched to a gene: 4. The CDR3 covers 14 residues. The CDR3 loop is CASSLGDYLDTQYF. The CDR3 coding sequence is TGCGCCAGCAGCTTGGGGGACTATCTTGATACGCAGTATTTT.

Here the CDR3 reads CASNLVLAGTYNEQFF. CDR3 bases: TGCGCCAGCAACCTCGTCCTAGCGGGCACCTACAATGAGCAGTTCTTC. The chain couples TRBV4-1 to TRBJ2-1, with 8 bases identical to TRBD2. Trimming removed 7 bases from V and 2 bases from J; junction bases left unmatched: 10. The germline gives CDR1 MGHRA, CDR2 YSYEKL. The CDR3 spans 16 residues.

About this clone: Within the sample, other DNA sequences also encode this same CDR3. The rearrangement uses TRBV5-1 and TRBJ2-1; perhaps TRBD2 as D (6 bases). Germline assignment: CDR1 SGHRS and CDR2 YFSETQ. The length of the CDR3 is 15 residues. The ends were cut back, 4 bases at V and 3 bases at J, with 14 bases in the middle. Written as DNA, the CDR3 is TGCGCCAGCAGCGTTTCCTCCGGGAGCTACAATGAGCAGTTCTTC. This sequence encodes CASSVSSGSYNEQFF.

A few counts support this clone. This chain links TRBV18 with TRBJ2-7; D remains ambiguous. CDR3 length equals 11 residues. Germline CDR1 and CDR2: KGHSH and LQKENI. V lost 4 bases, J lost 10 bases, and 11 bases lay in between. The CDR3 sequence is CASSQDDVQYF. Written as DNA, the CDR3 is TGTGCCAGCTCACAAGACGACGTCCAGTACTTC. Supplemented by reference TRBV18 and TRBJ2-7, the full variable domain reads NAGVMQNPRHLVRRRGQEARLRCSPMKGHSHVYWYRQLPEEGLKFMVYLQKENIIDESGMPKERFSAEFPKEGPSILRIQQVVRGDSAAYFCASSQDDVQYFGPGTRLTVT.

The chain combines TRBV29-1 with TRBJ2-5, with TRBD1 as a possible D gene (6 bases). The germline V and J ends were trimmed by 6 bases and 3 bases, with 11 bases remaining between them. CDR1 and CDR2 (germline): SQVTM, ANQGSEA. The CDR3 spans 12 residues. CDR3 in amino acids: CSVHKGEETQYF. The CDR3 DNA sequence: TGCAGCGTCCACAAGGGGGAAGAGACCCAGTACTTC. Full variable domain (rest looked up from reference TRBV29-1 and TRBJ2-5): SAVISQKPSRDICQRGTSLTIQCQVDSQVTMMFWYRQQPGQSLTLIATANQGSEATYESGFVIDKFPISRPNLTFSTLTVSNMSPEDSSIYLCSVHKGEETQYFGPGTRLLVL.

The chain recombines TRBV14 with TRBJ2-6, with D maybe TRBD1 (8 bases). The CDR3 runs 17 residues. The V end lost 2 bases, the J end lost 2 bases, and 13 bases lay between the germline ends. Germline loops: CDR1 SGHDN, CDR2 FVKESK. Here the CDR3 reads CASSQRQGTTGANVLTF. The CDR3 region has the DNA TGTGCCAGCAGCCAAAGACAGGGGACTACTGGGGCCAACGTCCTGACTTTC.

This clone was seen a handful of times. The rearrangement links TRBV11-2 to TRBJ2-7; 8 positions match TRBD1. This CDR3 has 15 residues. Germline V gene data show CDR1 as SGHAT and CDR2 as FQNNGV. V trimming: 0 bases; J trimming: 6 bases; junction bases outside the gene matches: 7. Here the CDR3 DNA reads TGTGCCAGCAGCTTAGAAGGGACAGGCTTCTCCGAGCAGTACTTC. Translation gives CASSLEGTGFSEQYF. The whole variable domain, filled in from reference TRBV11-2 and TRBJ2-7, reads EAGVAQSPRYKIIEKRQSVAFWCNPISGHATLYWYQQILGQGPKLLIQFQNNGVVDDSQLPKDRFSAERLKGVDSTLKIQPAKLEDSAVYLCASSLEGTGFSEQYFGPGTRLTVT.

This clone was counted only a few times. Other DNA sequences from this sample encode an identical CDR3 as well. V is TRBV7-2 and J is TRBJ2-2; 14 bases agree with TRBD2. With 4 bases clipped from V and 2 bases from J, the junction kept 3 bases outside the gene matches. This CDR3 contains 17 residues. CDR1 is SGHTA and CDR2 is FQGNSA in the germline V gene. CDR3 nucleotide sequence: TGTGCCAGCAGCTCGGGACTAGCGGGAGTTAACACCGGGGAGCTGTTTTTT. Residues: CASSSGLAGVNTGELFF.

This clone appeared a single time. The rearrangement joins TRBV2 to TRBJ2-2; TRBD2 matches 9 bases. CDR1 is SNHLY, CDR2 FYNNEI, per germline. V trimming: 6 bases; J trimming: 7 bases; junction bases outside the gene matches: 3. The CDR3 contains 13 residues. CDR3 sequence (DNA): TGTGCCAGCAGGTGGCGGGAGGGCGGGGAGCTGTTTTTT. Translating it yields CASRWREGGELFF.

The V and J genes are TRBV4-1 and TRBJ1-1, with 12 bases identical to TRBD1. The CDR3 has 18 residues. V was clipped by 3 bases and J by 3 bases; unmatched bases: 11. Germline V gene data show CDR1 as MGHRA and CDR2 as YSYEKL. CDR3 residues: CASSHPRLGQGAYTEAFF. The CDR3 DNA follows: TGCGCCAGCAGCCATCCGCGCTTGGGACAGGGGGCGTACACTGAAGCTTTCTTT.

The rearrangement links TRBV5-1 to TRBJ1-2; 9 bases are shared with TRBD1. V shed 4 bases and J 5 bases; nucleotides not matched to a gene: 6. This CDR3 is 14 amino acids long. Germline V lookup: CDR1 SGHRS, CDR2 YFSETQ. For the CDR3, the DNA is TGCGCCAGCAGCGTAGACAGGGGGGCATATGGCTACACCTTC. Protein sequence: CASSVDRGAYGYTF.

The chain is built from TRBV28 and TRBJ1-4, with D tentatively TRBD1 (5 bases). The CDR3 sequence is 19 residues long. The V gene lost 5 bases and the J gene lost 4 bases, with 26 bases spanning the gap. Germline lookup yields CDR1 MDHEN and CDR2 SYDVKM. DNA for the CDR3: TGTGCCAGCAGTCCCCCCCGAGGGCAACAGGTCGTGGGTAATGAAAAACTGTTTTTT. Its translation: CASSPPRGQQVVGNEKLFF.

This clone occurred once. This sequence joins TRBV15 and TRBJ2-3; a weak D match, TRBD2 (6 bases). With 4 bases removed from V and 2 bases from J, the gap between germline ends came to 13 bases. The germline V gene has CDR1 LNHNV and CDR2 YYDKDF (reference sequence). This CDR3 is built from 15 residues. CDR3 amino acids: CATSKTRRVTDTQYF. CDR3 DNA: TGTGCCACCAGCAAGACTAGGCGAGTCACAGATACGCAGTATTTT.

The CDR3 loop is CASSWDWNTGELFF. The CDR3 DNA reads TGTGCCAGCAGCTGGGACTGGAACACCGGGGAGCTGTTTTTT. The chain recombines TRBV6-5 with TRBJ2-2; TRBD2 might be the D (6 bases). Deletions cut 6 bases from V and 1 base from J, with 9 bases between. The CDR3 extends over 14 amino acids. The germline gives CDR1 MNHEY, CDR2 SVGAGI.

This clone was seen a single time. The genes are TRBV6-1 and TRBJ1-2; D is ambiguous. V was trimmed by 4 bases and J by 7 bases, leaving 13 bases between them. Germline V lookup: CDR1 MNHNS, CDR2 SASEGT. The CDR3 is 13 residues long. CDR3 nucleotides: TGTGCCAGCAGTGTAAACGGGATAAGTGGCTACACCTTC. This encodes CASSVNGISGYTF.

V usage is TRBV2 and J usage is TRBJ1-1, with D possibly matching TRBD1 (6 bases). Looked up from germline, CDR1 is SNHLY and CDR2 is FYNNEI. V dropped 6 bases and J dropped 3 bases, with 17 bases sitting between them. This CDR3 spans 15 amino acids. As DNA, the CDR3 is TGTGCCAGCAGAGCGACTACAGGGTCCTACACTGAAGCTTTCTTT. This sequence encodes CASRATTGSYTEAFF.

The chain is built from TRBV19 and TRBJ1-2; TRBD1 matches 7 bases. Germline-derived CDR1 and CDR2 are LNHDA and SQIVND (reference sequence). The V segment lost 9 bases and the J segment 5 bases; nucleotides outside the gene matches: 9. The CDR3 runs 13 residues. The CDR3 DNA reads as TGTGCCAGCACCCGGGACAGAATATATGGCTACACCTTC. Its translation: CASTRDRIYGYTF.

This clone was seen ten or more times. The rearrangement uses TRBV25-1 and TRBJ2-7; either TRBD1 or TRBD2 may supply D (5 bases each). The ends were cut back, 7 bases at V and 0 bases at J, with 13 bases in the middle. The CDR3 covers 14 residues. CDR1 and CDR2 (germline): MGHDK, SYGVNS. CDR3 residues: CASTGLGDSYEQYF. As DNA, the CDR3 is TGTGCCAGCACCGGACTGGGGGACTCCTACGAGCAGTACTTC.

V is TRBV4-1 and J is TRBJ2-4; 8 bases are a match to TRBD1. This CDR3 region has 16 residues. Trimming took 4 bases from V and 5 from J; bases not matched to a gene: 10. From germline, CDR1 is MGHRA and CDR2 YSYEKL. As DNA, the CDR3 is TGCGCCAGCAGCCCGGACAGGGTTAGAGGTCAAAACATTCAGTACTTC. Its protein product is CASSPDRVRGQNIQYF.

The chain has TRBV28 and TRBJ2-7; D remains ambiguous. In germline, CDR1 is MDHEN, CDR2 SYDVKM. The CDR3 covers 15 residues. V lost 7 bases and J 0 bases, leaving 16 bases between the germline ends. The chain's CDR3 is CASNARKPISYEQYF. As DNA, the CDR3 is TGTGCCAGCAATGCACGGAAGCCTATCTCCTACGAGCAGTACTTC. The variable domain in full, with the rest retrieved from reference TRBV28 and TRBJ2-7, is DVKVTQSSRYLVKRTGEKVFLECVQDMDHENMFWYRQDPGLGLRLIYFSYDVKMKEKGDIPEGYSVSREKKERFSLILESASTNQTSMYLCASNARKPISYEQYFGPGTRLTVT.

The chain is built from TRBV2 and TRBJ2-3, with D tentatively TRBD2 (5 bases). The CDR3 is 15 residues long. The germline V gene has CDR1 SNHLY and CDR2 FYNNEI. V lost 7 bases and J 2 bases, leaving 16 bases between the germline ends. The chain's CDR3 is CASNPTGLNTDTQYF. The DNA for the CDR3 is TGTGCCAGCAATCCAACGGGATTAAACACAGATACGCAGTATTTT. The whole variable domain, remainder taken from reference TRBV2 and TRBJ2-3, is EPEVTQTPSHQVTQMGQEVILRCVPISNHLYFYWYRQILGQKVEFLVSFYNNEISEKSEIFDDQFSVERPDGSNFTLKIRSTKLEDSAMYFCASNPTGLNTDTQYFGPGTRLTVL.

DNA for the CDR3: TGTGCCTGGAGTGTAGTCCACCAGTCTTTCGTAAACACTGAAGCTTTCTTT. Translation gives CAWSVVHQSFVNTEAFF. This chain connects TRBV30 to TRBJ1-1; D is ambiguous. V was clipped by 0 bases and J by 2 bases, with 19 bases between them. The CDR3 length is 17 residues. Per germline, CDR1 GTSNPN and CDR2 SVGIG (reference sequence).

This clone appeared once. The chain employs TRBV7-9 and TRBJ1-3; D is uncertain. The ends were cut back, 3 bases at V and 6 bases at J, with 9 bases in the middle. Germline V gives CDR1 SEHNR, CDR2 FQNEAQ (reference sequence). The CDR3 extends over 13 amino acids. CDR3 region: CASSFIGVNTIYF. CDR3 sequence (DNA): TGTGCCAGCAGCTTTATTGGGGTAAACACCATATATTTT.

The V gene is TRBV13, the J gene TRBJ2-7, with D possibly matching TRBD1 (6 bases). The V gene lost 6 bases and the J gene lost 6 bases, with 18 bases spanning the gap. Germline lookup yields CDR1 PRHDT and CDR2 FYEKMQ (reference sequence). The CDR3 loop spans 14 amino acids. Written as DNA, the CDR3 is TGTGCCAGCAGGAGACGGGACAAGGTACCCGAGCAGTACTTC. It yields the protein CASRRRDKVPEQYF.

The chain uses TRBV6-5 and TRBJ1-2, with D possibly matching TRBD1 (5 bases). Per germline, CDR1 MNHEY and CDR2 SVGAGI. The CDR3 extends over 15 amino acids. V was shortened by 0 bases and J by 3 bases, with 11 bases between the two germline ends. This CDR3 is CASSYSGRPDYGYTF. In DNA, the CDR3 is TGTGCCAGCAGTTACTCGGGGCGTCCAGACTATGGCTACACCTTC.

CDR3 region: CASSKVKLGTGDLNYGYTF. In DNA, the CDR3 is TGTGCCAGCAGCAAAGTGAAGCTAGGGACAGGGGACTTGAACTATGGCTACACCTTC. The rearrangement uses TRBV21-1 and TRBJ1-2; TRBD1, the D gene given by the table, was not confirmed from the DNA. TRBV21-1 is given as a pseudogene. There are 19 residues in the CDR3.